The next 3 T cell receptor beta chains were all read from a single sample in a study of T cells in Graves' hyperthyroidism and ophthalmopathy. TCR beta CDR3 sequences were amplified from RNA transcripts. TCR CDR3 regions were first amplified by RT-PCR with HTBI primers. One entry per CDR3 protein results from TCRdb running MiXCR on the multiplex PCR reads. The sample has about 570,000 distinct CDR3 sequences, 35% to 55% seen once. Sequenced sample: peripheral blood or thyroid tissue (not recorded which). The receptor set was obtained from an adult woman with Graves' disease, either hyperthyroidism or ophthalmopathy (not recorded which).

This clonotype was detected many times. This chain joins TRBV4-1 and TRBJ1-2; 7 nucleotides align to TRBD1. CDR3 length: 17 amino acids. Germline CDR1 MGHRA, CDR2 YSYEKL. V dropped 2 bases and J dropped 3; count of bases not matched to a gene: 12. This CDR3 reads CASSQLPVRQGDYGYTF. CDR3 nucleotide sequence: TGCGCCAGCAGCCAACTCCCAGTACGACAGGGCGACTATGGCTACACCTTC.

This clonotype was found a few times. The chain joins TRBV10-3 to TRBJ2-3; possible D gene TRBD1, 6 bases. The germline V gene encodes CDR1 ENHRY and CDR2 SYGVKD. Trimming left V 11 bases short and J 4 bases short, with 19 bases between. This CDR3 has 14 amino acids. As DNA, the CDR3 is TGTGCCTCCCACGGGACACAACGACCAGATACGCAGTATTTT. As protein: CASHGTQRPDTQYF.

In this sample, this clonotype turned up many times. This sequence joins TRBV4-2 and TRBJ1-1; D is unresolved. CDR3 size: 13 residues. Trimming stripped 5 bases from V and 1 base from J, with 8 bases between. Germline values: CDR1 LGHNA, CDR2 YNFKEQ. CDR3 loop: CASSYGKNTEAFF. DNA for the CDR3: TGTGCCAGCAGCTATGGGAAGAACACTGAAGCTTTCTTT.